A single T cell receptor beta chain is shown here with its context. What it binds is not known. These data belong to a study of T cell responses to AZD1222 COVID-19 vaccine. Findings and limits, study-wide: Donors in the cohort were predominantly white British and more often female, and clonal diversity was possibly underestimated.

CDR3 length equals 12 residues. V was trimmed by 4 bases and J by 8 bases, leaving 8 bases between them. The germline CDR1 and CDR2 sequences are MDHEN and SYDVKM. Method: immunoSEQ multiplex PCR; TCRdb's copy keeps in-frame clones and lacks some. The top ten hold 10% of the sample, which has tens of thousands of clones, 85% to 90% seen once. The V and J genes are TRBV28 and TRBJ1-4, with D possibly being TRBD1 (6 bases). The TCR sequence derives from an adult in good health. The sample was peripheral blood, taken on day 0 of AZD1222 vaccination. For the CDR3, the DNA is TGTGCCAGCAGTTATACAGGGGAAAAACTGTTTTTT. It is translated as CASSYTGEKLFF.